The 22 T cell receptor beta chains in this list originate from one sample, sequenced in a study of blood T cell repertoires in COVID-19. Sequenced by immunoSEQ multiplex PCR; TCRdb stores in-frame clones only, minus some. The data show a few hundred thousand clones, approximately 90% seen once. Sequencing was done on a sample of PBMCs or T cells enriched from blood (not recorded which). The receptor source for this set is a woman in her fifties or sixties who had recovered from COVID-19.

As to this clone: Within the sample, other DNA sequences also encode this same CDR3. V is TRBV12-3 or TRBV12-4 and J is TRBJ1-2; D gene ambiguous. Trimming took 3 bases from V and 4 from J, leaving 9 bases between them. The CDR3 contains 13 residues. The chain's CDR3 is CASSLRRSYGYTF. In nucleotides, the CDR3 is TGTGCCAGCAGTTTGAGACGGAGCTATGGCTACACCTTC.

The genes are TRBV10-2 and TRBJ1-2; 8 bases agree with TRBD1. Looked up from germline, CDR1 is WSHSY and CDR2 is SAAADI. J was trimmed by 8 bases and V by 7 bases; bases with no gene match: 12. This CDR3 has 14 amino acids. CDR3 sequence: CASNPAGGAEGYTF. CDR3 coding DNA: TGCGCCAGCAACCCCGCAGGGGGCGCGGAAGGCTACACCTTC.

This chain joins TRBV7-8 and TRBJ2-1; 12 bases align to TRBD2. The CDR3 spans 17 residues. CDR1 is SGHVS, CDR2 FQNEAQ, per germline. V dropped 4 bases and J dropped 3; count of bases not matched to a gene: 7. CDR3 sequence: CASSSTSGGRRYNEQFF. In nucleotides, the CDR3 is TGTGCCAGCAGCTCTACTAGCGGGGGGCGGCGCTACAATGAGCAGTTCTTC.

The chain joins TRBV19 to TRBJ2-3; 9 nucleotides match TRBD1. Germline values: CDR1 LNHDA, CDR2 SQIVND (reference sequence). This CDR3 spans 16 amino acids. V shed 4 bases and J 3 bases; nucleotides not matched to a gene: 8. CDR3 sequence (DNA): TGTGCCAGTAGTACCATCCCGGGACAGGGTACAGATACGCAGTATTTT. Protein: CASSTIPGQGTDTQYF.

This chain connects TRBV3-1 (or the pseudogene TRBV3-2) to TRBJ1-1, with 9 bases lining up with TRBD1. V was clipped by 3 bases and J by 6 bases; unmatched bases: 23. From germline, CDR1 is LGHDT and CDR2 YNNKEL (reference sequence). The CDR3 totals 20 residues. CDR3 DNA: TGTGCCAGCAGCCACAAAGGGGGAGACAGGGGGTTTATATTTTTCTCTGAAGCTTTCTTT. Its protein product is CASSHKGGDRGFIFFSEAFF.

This chain connects TRBV2 to TRBJ1-5; maybe TRBD1 (5 bases). Looked up from germline, CDR1 is SNHLY and CDR2 is FYNNEI. With 3 bases removed from V and 2 bases from J, the gap between germline ends came to 17 bases. This CDR3 has 17 residues. CDR3 in DNA: TGTGCCAGCAGTGATGGCCCGCTTATAGGGGGCAATCAGCCCCAGCATTTT. Translated, it gives CASSDGPLIGGNQPQHF.

J is TRBJ1-1 and V is TRBV5-1, with D perhaps TRBD1 (5 bases). Germline CDR1 and CDR2: SGHRS and YFSETQ. The V end was cut by 8 bases, the J end by 2 bases, with 16 bases between. There are 14 residues in the CDR3. DNA for the CDR3: TGCGCCAGTACAGGAACCGTGGGTAACACTGAAGCTTTCTTT. Residues: CASTGTVGNTEAFF.

The gene calls are TRBV5-1 and TRBJ2-3; TRBD2 matches at 7 bases. V was pared by 2 bases and J by 0 bases, with 0 bases of the junction left unmatched. Germline assignment: CDR1 SGHRS and CDR2 YFSETQ. The CDR3 totals 14 residues. For the CDR3, the DNA is TGCGCCAGCAGCTTCGGGGGGAGCACAGATACGCAGTATTTT. This encodes CASSFGGSTDTQYF. Drawing the rest from reference TRBV5-1 and TRBJ2-3, the complete variable domain is KAGVTQTPRYLIKTRGQQVTLSCSPISGHRSVSWYQQTPGQGLQFLFEYFSETQRNKGNFPGRFSGRQFSNSRSEMNVSTLELGDSALYLCASSFGGSTDTQYFGPGTRLTVL.

This chain connects TRBV12-3 or TRBV12-4 to TRBJ1-5; no clear D. V was clipped by 4 bases and J by 3 bases, with 7 bases between them. This CDR3 has 13 residues. CDR3 residues: CASSSENNQPQHF. CDR3 bases: TGTGCCAGCAGTTCGGAGAACAATCAGCCCCAGCATTTT.

This chain connects TRBV5-1 to TRBJ1-2; the match to TRBD1 covers 8 bases. Losses at the gene ends were 0 bases for V and 3 bases for J; bases not matched to a gene: 10. The CDR3 is 17 residues long. CDR1 is SGHRS, CDR2 YFSETQ, per germline. The CDR3 DNA follows: TGCGCCAGCAGCTTGGCACTTTCTGGACAGGGCCACTATGGCTACACCTTC. Protein: CASSLALSGQGHYGYTF.

This clone has only a few counts. The chain recombines TRBV6-5 with TRBJ1-6; the match to TRBD1 covers 9 bases. CDR3 length equals 15 residues. V lost 6 bases and J lost 7; bases outside the gene matches: 7. The germline gives CDR1 MNHEY, CDR2 SVGAGI. CDR3 sequence: CASRLTGTGNSPLHF. Written as DNA, the CDR3 is TGTGCCAGCAGGCTTACCGGGACAGGGAATTCACCCCTCCACTTT.

The chain uses TRBV7-2 and TRBJ1-6, with a weak D call TRBD1 (6 bases). The CDR3 extends over 16 amino acids. Germline values: CDR1 SGHTA, CDR2 FQGNSA. The V and J ends lost 5 bases and 9 bases respectively, with 20 bases between them. CDR3 nucleotides: TGTGCCAGCAGCGAACAGGGTTTGGGGTTGAGTTCACCCCTCCACTTT. Protein: CASSEQGLGLSSPLHF.

The rearrangement links TRBV4-2 to TRBJ2-5; 12 bases align to TRBD2. Germline CDR1 and CDR2: LGHNA and YNFKEQ. Trimming took 1 base from V and 2 from J; bases not matched to a gene: 5. The CDR3 consists of 17 residues. The CDR3 here is CASSQASLAGGQETQYF. CDR3 nucleotides: TGTGCCAGCAGCCAAGCGTCGCTAGCGGGGGGGCAAGAGACCCAGTACTTC.

This rearrangement joins TRBV2 to TRBJ1-3, with D uncertain. CDR1 and CDR2 from the germline V gene are SNHLY and FYNNEI. Trimming left V 4 bases short and J 4 bases short, with 5 bases between. The CDR3 contains 12 residues. This CDR3 is CASSAQGNTIYF. Written as DNA, the CDR3 is TGTGCCAGCAGTGCACAGGGAAACACCATATATTTT.

This chain connects TRBV27 to TRBJ2-3, with 12 bases lining up with TRBD2. V shed 5 bases, J shed 3 bases, and the junction held 9 bases outside the gene matches. The germline V gene has CDR1 MNHEY and CDR2 SMNVEV (reference sequence). This CDR3 is 17 amino acids long. CDR3: CASSPYPSGGGTDTQYF. CDR3 nucleotides: TGTGCCAGCAGTCCTTACCCTAGCGGGGGGGGGACAGATACGCAGTATTTT.

The CDR3 bases are TGTGCCAGCAGTTCTTTGACAGTCCTTGAGCAGTTCTTC. Amino acids: CASSSLTVLEQFF. V is TRBV27 and J is TRBJ2-1; maybe TRBD1 (5 bases). The CDR3 spans 13 residues. V dropped 4 bases and J dropped 9 bases, with 13 bases sitting between them. Germline CDR1 and CDR2: MNHEY and SMNVEV (reference sequence).

The V gene is TRBV2, the J gene TRBJ2-3; D remains ambiguous. V dropped 4 bases and J dropped 2 bases, with 13 bases sitting between them. This CDR3 contains 15 residues. The germline gives CDR1 SNHLY, CDR2 FYNNEI. The CDR3 nucleotides read TGTGCCAGCAGTGGTGACACATGGATCACAGATACGCAGTATTTT. Protein: CASSGDTWITDTQYF.

The chain employs TRBV30 and TRBJ2-5, with 10 bases fitting TRBD1. The CDR3 length is 15 residues. The V gene's germline CDR1 is GTSNPN and CDR2 SVGIG (reference sequence). V gave up 3 bases and J gave up 5 bases; unmatched junction bases: 9. The CDR3 loop is CAWRDRGPGWETQYF. The CDR3 coding sequence is TGTGCCTGGAGAGACAGGGGGCCTGGGTGGGAGACCCAGTACTTC. The variable domain in full, with the rest retrieved from reference TRBV30 and TRBJ2-5, is SQTIHQWPATLVQPVGSPLSLECTVEGTSNPNLYWYRQAAGRGLQLLFYSVGIGQISSEVPQNLSASRPQDRQFILSSKKLLLSDSGFYLCAWRDRGPGWETQYFGPGTRLLVL.

This chain joins TRBV7-2 and TRBJ2-7, with 9 bases lining up with TRBD2. Germline-derived CDR1 and CDR2 are SGHTA and FQGNSA. The CDR3 runs 15 residues. V trimming: 5 bases; J trimming: 2 bases; junction bases outside the gene matches: 7. CDR3 nucleotides: TGTGCCAGCAGCACGAGAGGACTAGCGCCCTACGAGCAGTACTTC. Protein sequence: CASSTRGLAPYEQYF.

The chain uses TRBV10-2 and TRBJ2-1; no reliable D call. Germline V lookup: CDR1 WSHSY, CDR2 SAAADI. The CDR3 is 14 amino acids. V was cut by 6 bases and J by 0 bases, with 9 bases left in between. The CDR3 nucleotides read TGCGCCAGCAGCTCAGCGAGCTCCTACAATGAGCAGTTCTTC. Translated, it gives CASSSASSYNEQFF.

The genes are TRBV30 and TRBJ2-7, with D maybe TRBD2 (5 bases). Trimming cost V 0 bases and J 5 bases, with 5 bases left between them. The CDR3 consists of 11 residues. CDR1 is GTSNPN and CDR2 is SVGIG in the germline V gene (reference sequence). In nucleotides, the CDR3 is TGTGCCTGGAGTGTCGGGGACGAGCAGTACTTC. It is translated as CAWSVGDEQYF.

This chain connects TRBV7-9 to TRBJ1-2; D gene unclear. V was trimmed by 4 bases and J by 1 base, leaving 16 bases between them. CDR3 size: 16 residues. Germline assignment: CDR1 SEHNR and CDR2 FQNEAQ (reference sequence). The CDR3 region has the DNA TGTGCCAGCAGCTCGCCCCTACTTGGAGGTAACTATGGCTACACCTTC. Its protein is CASSSPLLGGNYGYTF.